This entry is about one T cell receptor beta chain. Its antigen is still unknown. The data are from a study of CD8 T cells in ankylosing spondylitis. Quantitative 5'-RACE with molecular barcodes was used to make the TCR beta libraries. TCRdb re-analysed the 5' RACE reads in MiXCR, keeping a single row per CDR3 protein. The sample has some 700,000 distinct CDR3 sequences, 19% seen once; the top ten hold 15% to 20%. Findings and caveats of the study: Certain motif variants had earlier appeared in reactive arthritis synovial fluid and blood. Disease-linked clones bore a CD8+ phenotype and were relatively rare in peripheral blood. Disease-linked clones were reportedly significantly enriched in matched ankylosing spondylitis synovial fluid. About 8 highly homologous variants made up a TCR beta motif, and this motif appeared characteristic of ankylosing spondylitis blood.

The CDR3 extends over 12 amino acids. Germline V gene sequence: CDR1 MNHNS, CDR2 SASEGT. Trimming took 6 bases from V and 6 from J, leaving 11 bases between them. This clonotype originated in a male donor with ankylosing spondylitis. This chain connects TRBV6-1 to TRBJ1-1; no clear D gene. Material: blood, either unsorted or a sorted T cell fraction (not recorded which). The CDR3 sequence: CASSARYPEAFF. CDR3 coding DNA: TGTGCCAGCAGCGCCCGGTACCCTGAAGCTTTCTTT.